The 23 T cell receptor beta chains in this list originate from one sample, sequenced in a study of patients and donors after allogeneic stem cell transplantation. Via MiXCR, TCRdb re-called the RT-PCR reads, giving one row per CDR3 protein. This table holds roughly 940,000 distinct CDR3 sequences, around 17% found once. What was sequenced was blood, either unsorted or a sorted T cell fraction (not recorded which). The receptors were gathered from a human donor who was either an allogeneic HSCT recipient or a stem cell or donor lymphocyte infusion donor (not recorded which). It is not recorded whose cells these are; they may come from a transplant donor.

Concerning this clonotype itself: This may be a read error: a much more frequent sequence differs by one nucleotide. The chain recombines TRBV7-8 with TRBJ1-5; TRBD1 agrees at 8 bases. Germline lookup yields CDR1 SGHVS and CDR2 FQNEAQ. The V segment lost 1 base and the J segment 2 bases; nucleotides outside the gene matches: 1. This CDR3 is built from 15 residues. CDR3 amino acids: CASSLEDRGNQPQHF. The CDR3 nucleotides are TGTGCCAGCAGCTTAGAGGACAGGGGCAATCAGCCCCAGCATTTT.

The V gene is TRBV28, the J gene TRBJ1-2, with a tentative D call TRBD1 (6 bases). The CDR3 is made up of 13 amino acids. V lost 8 bases to trimming and J lost 0 bases, with 10 bases between them. Per the germline V gene, CDR1 is MDHEN and CDR2 is SYDVKM. The CDR3 DNA reads as TGTGCCAGCTCGACAGGCTCTAACTATGGCTACACCTTC. It is translated as CASSTGSNYGYTF.

V is TRBV4-3 and J is TRBJ1-2; the D gene is possibly TRBD1 (5 bases). This CDR3 contains 15 residues. CDR1 is LGHNA, CDR2 YSLEER, per germline. V was pared by 0 bases and J by 6 bases, with 14 bases between. The CDR3 protein is CASSQDGRDGDGYTF. The CDR3 DNA follows: TGCGCCAGCAGCCAAGATGGCCGGGACGGCGATGGCTACACCTTC.

The sample holds one count of this clonotype. The V call is TRBV7-9, the J call TRBJ2-1; a weak D match, TRBD1 (5 bases). CDR1 is SEHNR, CDR2 FQNEAQ, per germline (reference sequence). Trimming shortened V by 2 bases and J by 15 bases, and 17 bases separated the two germline ends. This CDR3 is 13 amino acids long. CDR3 region: CASSLRVGRVGFF. DNA of the CDR3: TGTGCCAGCAGCTTAAGAGTTGGCAGGGTGGGGTTCTTC.

In this sample, this clonotype turned up a few times. J is TRBJ1-6 and V is TRBV10-3, with 8 bases that match TRBD1. This CDR3 has 15 residues. Germline CDR1 reads ENHRY; CDR2 reads SYGVKD. Trimming took 5 bases from V and 4 from J; bases not matched to a gene: 4. The CDR3 nucleotides are TGTGCCATCAGTAAAGGGACAGGATATAATTCACCCCTCCACTTT. It yields the protein CAISKGTGYNSPLHF.

This clonotype was recorded a few times. CDR3 bases: TGTGCCAGCAGCCAGACCCATTGGGGGCAGTTCTTC. Translated: CASSQTHWGQFF. The rearrangement uses TRBV3-1 and TRBJ2-1; D uncertain. In germline, CDR1 is LGHDT, CDR2 YNNKEL (reference sequence). This CDR3 is built from 12 residues. V gave up 3 bases and J gave up 12 bases, with 12 bases separating them.

This clonotype was seen a handful of times. The rearrangement links TRBV6-6 to TRBJ2-1; D is ambiguous. Trimming took 0 bases from V and 10 from J, leaving 7 bases between them. This CDR3 comprises 12 residues. Germline V gene data show CDR1 as MNHNY and CDR2 as SVGAGI (reference sequence). Here the CDR3 DNA reads TGTGCCAGCAGTTACTCTTGGGAAGAGCAGTTCTTC. Its protein is CASSYSWEEQFF.

This rearrangement joins TRBV3-1 to TRBJ1-1; 9 bases align to TRBD1. CDR1 and CDR2 from the germline V gene are LGHDT and YNNKEL (reference sequence). The trim removed 4 bases at V and 12 bases at J, leaving 6 bases unmatched. This CDR3 region has 12 residues. The DNA of the CDR3 is TGTGCCAGCAGCCGAGGACAGGGGTCGACTTTCTTT. Encoded protein: CASSRGQGSTFF.

This chain connects TRBV30 to TRBJ2-4; D may be TRBD2 (5 bases). CDR3 length: 13 residues. Trimming pared 2 bases from V and 6 bases from J, leaving 11 bases between. Germline assignment: CDR1 GTSNPN and CDR2 SVGIG (reference sequence). This CDR3 reads CAWSLAKGNIQYF. In nucleotides, the CDR3 is TGTGCCTGGAGTCTAGCCAAGGGAAACATTCAGTACTTC. The full variable domain, completed using reference TRBV30 and TRBJ2-4, is SQTIHQWPATLVQPVGSPLSLECTVEGTSNPNLYWYRQAAGRGLQLLFYSVGIGQISSEVPQNLSASRPQDRQFILSSKKLLLSDSGFYLCAWSLAKGNIQYFGAGTRLSVL.

The CDR3, as DNA: TGTGCCAGTTCCGGGACAGGGGGAACACGGCAGTTCTTC. Translated: CASSGTGGTRQFF. This chain connects TRBV9 to TRBJ2-1; 11 bases line up with TRBD1. Germline loops: CDR1 SGDLS, CDR2 YYNGEE. The CDR3 extends over 13 amino acids. The trim removed 8 bases at V and 12 bases at J, leaving 10 bases unmatched.

The chain carries TRBV11-2 and TRBJ1-1; TRBD1 is a possible D gene (5 bases). There are 14 residues in the CDR3. CDR1 SGHAT and CDR2 FQNNGV come from the germline V gene. The V and J ends lost 5 bases and 4 bases respectively, with 14 bases between them. Written as DNA, the CDR3 is TGTGCCAGCAGCAAGGGGTCGGAACTCACTGAAGCTTTCTTT. This encodes CASSKGSELTEAFF.

This clonotype has only a few counts. The rearrangement uses TRBV4-1 and TRBJ2-1; no clear D gene. Trimming took 0 bases from V and 0 from J, leaving 6 bases between them. This CDR3 comprises 15 residues. The V gene's germline CDR1 is MGHRA and CDR2 YSYEKL. CDR3 region: CASSQEALSYNEQFF. CDR3 DNA sequence: TGCGCCAGCAGCCAAGAAGCGCTCTCCTACAATGAGCAGTTCTTC.

The CDR3 region is CASPGVYFYGYTF. CDR3 DNA sequence: TGTGCCAGCCCCGGGGTATACTTTTATGGCTACACCTTC. V usage is TRBV2 and J usage is TRBJ1-2; no clear D. Per the germline V gene, CDR1 is SNHLY and CDR2 is FYNNEI. The CDR3 is made up of 13 amino acids. The V end was cut by 8 bases, the J end by 5 bases, with 15 bases between.

This clonotype was recorded many times. J is TRBJ1-1 and V is TRBV12-3 or TRBV12-4; a weak D match, TRBD1 (6 bases). This CDR3 has 14 residues. The V end was cut by 6 bases, the J end by 0 bases, with 11 bases between. The CDR3 sequence is CASRPDRLNTEAFF. The CDR3 DNA sequence: TGTGCCAGCAGACCCGACAGGCTGAACACTGAAGCTTTCTTT.

The chain combines TRBV5-6 with TRBJ1-5; 8 bases agree with TRBD1. The junction had 11 bases not matched to a gene; V was cut back by 4 bases and J by 2 bases. Germline values: CDR1 SGHDT, CDR2 YYEEEE. This CDR3 is 17 amino acids long. This CDR3 is CASSLAGGRWGNQPQHF. In DNA form, the CDR3 reads TGTGCCAGCAGCCTAGCAGGGGGCCGATGGGGCAATCAGCCCCAGCATTTT.

The V call is TRBV7-9, the J call TRBJ2-3, with TRBD1 identical over 7 bases. Germline V gene lookup returns CDR1 SEHNR and CDR2 FQNEAQ (reference sequence). The CDR3 length is 16 residues. Trimming cost V 4 bases and J 0 bases; bases outside gene matches: 7. The CDR3 reads CASSWGQSRSTDTQYF. As DNA, the CDR3 is TGTGCCAGCAGCTGGGGACAGTCTCGTAGCACAGATACGCAGTATTTT.

V and J are TRBV20-1 and TRBJ2-5, with D maybe TRBD2 (6 bases). V was pared by 1 base and J by 5 bases, with 11 bases between. Germline lookup yields CDR1 DFQATT and CDR2 SNEGSKA (reference sequence). CDR3 length: 13 residues. The CDR3 here is CSARVERVETQYF. CDR3 DNA: TGCAGTGCTAGAGTTGAGCGGGTGGAGACCCAGTACTTC.

This clonotype appeared a few times. The chain employs TRBV12-3 or TRBV12-4 and TRBJ2-1; either TRBD1 or TRBD2 may fit D (5 bases each). The CDR3 runs 14 residues. Trimming shortened V by 9 bases and J by 6 bases, and 18 bases separated the two germline ends. As DNA, the CDR3 is TGTGCCAGTATTTGGGACGGAGCTGCCAATGAGCAGTTCTTC. This encodes CASIWDGAANEQFF.

This clonotype occurred a few times. The rearrangement links TRBV11-2 to TRBJ2-5; 11 positions match TRBD2. The trim removed 4 bases at V and 1 base at J, leaving 2 bases unmatched. This CDR3 has 15 amino acids. Germline V CDR1 and CDR2: SGHAT, FQNNGV. The CDR3 spells CASSWGLAAQETQYF. DNA for the CDR3: TGTGCCAGCAGCTGGGGACTAGCGGCCCAAGAGACCCAGTACTTC.

V and J are TRBV12-3 or TRBV12-4 and TRBJ1-5; D may be TRBD1 (6 bases). The CDR3 is 17 residues long. Trimming removed 5 bases at V and 3 bases at J, with 20 bases between. DNA for the CDR3: TGTGCCAGCAGTCCCGCCCCACAGGGAGCGGACAATCAGCCCCAGCATTTT. Protein: CASSPAPQGADNQPQHF.

CDR3 region: CASSLEGGRANEQYF. In DNA form, the CDR3 reads TGCGCCAGCAGCTTGGAAGGCGGGAGAGCCAACGAGCAGTACTTC. The chain recombines TRBV5-1 with TRBJ2-7, with TRBD2 matching over 7 bases. This CDR3 contains 15 residues. Losses at the gene ends were 0 bases for V and 5 bases for J; bases not matched to a gene: 8. Looked up from germline, CDR1 is SGHRS and CDR2 is YFSETQ.

V gene TRBV20-1 combines with J gene TRBJ2-5, with TRBD2 matching over 12 bases. The length of the CDR3 is 15 residues. Germline CDR1 is DFQATT and CDR2 is SNEGSKA (reference sequence). Germline trimming cut 5 bases from V and 3 bases from J; bases unmatched to any gene: 7. The CDR3 nucleotides read TGCAGTGCTCTATGGACTAGCGGGAAGGAAGAGACCCAGTACTTC. This sequence encodes CSALWTSGKEETQYF.

V is TRBV7-8 and J is TRBJ1-1; a possible D gene is TRBD1 (5 bases). CDR1 and CDR2 (germline): SGHVS, FQNEAQ. This CDR3 is 17 amino acids long. V was clipped by 5 bases and J by 1 base, with 20 bases between them. The CDR3 protein is CASSPGLWGPRNTEAFF. For the CDR3, the DNA is TGTGCCAGCAGCCCAGGGTTATGGGGTCCGAGGAACACTGAAGCTTTCTTT.